These 25 T cell receptor beta chains originate from one sample sequenced in a study of vaccination and CD4 T cells after COVID-19. Time point defined: late sampling 161 to 241 days after vaccination in a few convalescent patients. Stated treatment: roughly 10-day PBMC culture with coronavirus spike peptide pools or control peptides (ViraFEST assay). Sequence data for DNA of cultured CD4+ T cells were generated by the Oncomine TCR Beta short-read assay. TCRdb re-called the PCR reads through MiXCR, storing one row per CDR3 protein. The repertoire includes about 24,000 distinct CDR3 sequences, 42% of them detected once, and approximately 4% sits in the top ten. Antigens of these TCRs are unknown. Sample: CD4+ T cells from blood, cultured in vitro, taken about 7 months after SARS-CoV-2 vaccination. The source is a human donor who had recovered from COVID-19.

The gene calls are TRBV19 and TRBJ2-2, with D possibly TRBD2 on 7 matching bases. V was trimmed by 9 bases and J by 5 bases, leaving 19 bases between them. The CDR3 has 15 amino acids. CDR1 and CDR2 from the germline V gene are LNHDA and SQIVND (reference sequence). DNA for the CDR3: TGTGCCAGCTCAAGACGGGGGGCAGGAACCGGGGAGCTGTTTTTT. Encoded protein: CASSRRGAGTGELFF.

The chain links TRBV7-2 to TRBJ2-7; weak D call: TRBD2 (6 bases). Germline V gives CDR1 SGHTA, CDR2 FQGNSA. V was trimmed by 4 bases and J by 1 base, leaving 11 bases between them. The CDR3 is 14 residues long. CDR3 bases: TGTGCCAGCAGCTCCCCGGGACTTTCCTACGAGCAGTACTTC. Encoded protein: CASSSPGLSYEQYF. The full variable domain, completed using reference TRBV7-2 and TRBJ2-7, is GAGVSQSPSNKVTEKGKDVELRCDPISGHTALYWYRQSLGQGLEFLIYFQGNSAPDKSGLPSDRFSAERTGGSVSTLTIQRTQQEDSAVYLCASSSPGLSYEQYFGPGTRLTVT.

This chain connects TRBV20-1 to TRBJ2-3; unclear D gene. Trimming took 8 bases from V and 2 from J, leaving 14 bases between them. Per germline, CDR1 DFQATT and CDR2 SNEGSKA (reference sequence). CDR3 length equals 13 residues. The CDR3 here is CSPPGLFTDTQYF. The DNA of the CDR3 is TGCAGTCCCCCGGGTCTATTCACAGATACGCAGTATTTT.

The J gene is TRBJ2-2, the V gene TRBV7-3; 10 nucleotides line up with TRBD2. J gave up 1 base and V 4 bases, and 3 bases lay outside the gene matches. Germline lookup yields CDR1 SGHTA and CDR2 FQGTGA. The CDR3 extends over 16 amino acids. CDR3 protein: CASSSVAGGNTGELFF. The CDR3 DNA reads TGTGCCAGCAGCTCGGTAGCGGGAGGGAACACCGGGGAGCTGTTTTTT.

J is TRBJ2-7 and V is TRBV6-2 or TRBV6-3, with D uncertain. Looked up from germline, CDR1 is MNHEY and CDR2 is SVGEGT. V was clipped by 6 bases and J by 1 base, with 4 bases between them. CDR3 size: 11 residues. CDR3 in DNA: TGTGCCAGCAGACGATCCTACGAGCAGTACTTC. Protein: CASRRSYEQYF.

The genes are TRBV6-1 and TRBJ2-4; D uncertain. This CDR3 spans 13 amino acids. The V gene lost 2 bases and the J gene lost 0 bases, with 2 bases spanning the gap. From germline, CDR1 is MNHNS and CDR2 SASEGT. Here the CDR3 reads CASSERAKNIQYF. In nucleotides, the CDR3 is TGTGCCAGCAGTGAAAGAGCCAAAAACATTCAGTACTTC.

This clonotype has just one count. This chain joins TRBV27 and TRBJ2-7; 7 positions match TRBD1. CDR1 is MNHEY, CDR2 SMNVEV, per germline (reference sequence). This CDR3 has 15 amino acids. The junction had 12 bases not matched to a gene; V was cut back by 6 bases and J by 4 bases. The CDR3 DNA is TGTGCCAGCAGCCCATATCGGGACAGAGTTTACGAGCAGTACTTC. Translating gives CASSPYRDRVYEQYF.

CDR3 sequence: CASSSTSFSRELFF. CDR3 nucleotides: TGTGCCAGCAGCAGTACTAGTTTCTCCAGGGAGCTGTTTTTT. This chain joins TRBV7-2 and TRBJ2-2; TRBD2 might be the D (5 bases). V was clipped by 5 bases and J by 9 bases, with 16 bases between them. This CDR3 region has 14 residues. Germline CDR1 reads SGHTA; CDR2 reads FQGNSA.

This clonotype was observed a few times. This chain links TRBV20-1 with TRBJ1-6, with 12 bases aligning to TRBD1. After removal of 5 bases from V and 8 bases from J, the junction contained 10 bases not matched to a gene. This CDR3 is built from 16 residues. Germline V gene sequence: CDR1 DFQATT, CDR2 SNEGSKA (reference sequence). The CDR3 loop reads CSADPGTGGGDSPLHF. The CDR3 DNA reads TGCAGTGCTGACCCCGGGACAGGGGGCGGCGATTCACCCCTCCACTTT.

This chain connects TRBV10-3 to TRBJ2-5; 7 nucleotides match TRBD2. The CDR3 extends over 14 amino acids. V was pared by 8 bases and J by 5 bases, with 11 bases of the junction left unmatched. Germline V lookup: CDR1 ENHRY, CDR2 SYGVKD. Here the CDR3 DNA reads TGTGCCATCTCGCGTCGGGACGGGGGGGAGACCCAGTACTTC. It translates to CAISRRDGGETQYF.

This chain connects TRBV7-6 to TRBJ2-1; D possibly corresponds to TRBD2 (5 bases). Germline V lookup: CDR1 SGHVS, CDR2 FNYEAQ. Trimming removed 5 bases from V and 8 bases from J, with 16 bases in between. The CDR3 runs 14 residues. Here the CDR3 reads CASSPNHAGDEQFF. As DNA, the CDR3 is TGTGCCAGCAGCCCCAATCACGCCGGGGATGAGCAGTTCTTC.

This clonotype has a handful of counts. The CDR3 is CATSRGTRLLDTQYF. The CDR3 DNA follows: TGTGCCACCAGCCGCGGGACTAGGCTCCTAGATACGCAGTATTTT. The chain is built from TRBV24-1 and TRBJ2-3; 8 bases align to TRBD2. CDR3 length equals 15 residues. J lost 5 bases, V lost 7 bases, and 10 bases had no gene match. From germline, CDR1 is KGHDR and CDR2 SFDVKD.

V and J are TRBV7-2 and TRBJ1-2, with D perhaps TRBD1 (5 bases). The CDR3 length is 11 residues. Germline CDR1 SGHTA, CDR2 FQGNSA. V lost 1 base, J lost 14 bases, and 11 bases lay in between. CDR3 region: CASSLGGRATF. DNA for the CDR3: TGTGCCAGCAGCTTAGGGGGCAGGGCAACCTTC.

This sequence joins TRBV7-9 and TRBJ2-7; the D is unclear. Germline loops: CDR1 SEHNR, CDR2 FQNEAQ (reference sequence). The V end was cut by 1 base, the J end by 0 bases, with 10 bases between. CDR3 length: 15 residues. CDR3 nucleotides: TGTGCCAGCAGCTTAGTCACCAGATTCTCCTACGAGCAGTACTTC. Translation: CASSLVTRFSYEQYF.

The chain is built from TRBV5-4 and TRBJ2-3, with 12 bases lining up with TRBD2. The junction had 5 bases not matched to a gene; V was cut back by 4 bases and J by 2 bases. The CDR3 runs to 16 residues. The germline V gene encodes CDR1 SGHNT and CDR2 YYREEE (reference sequence). This CDR3 is CASSARLAGDTDTQYF. Here the CDR3 DNA reads TGTGCCAGCAGCGCGAGACTAGCGGGGGACACAGATACGCAGTATTTT.

This clonotype turned up a few times. This rearrangement joins TRBV20-1 to TRBJ1-1; no definite D call. The ends were cut back, 1 base at V and 0 bases at J, with 18 bases in the middle. Germline V gene sequence: CDR1 DFQATT, CDR2 SNEGSKA (reference sequence). This CDR3 has 17 amino acids. The CDR3, as DNA: TGCAGTGCTAGAGTCTTCGTCCGGAATCACATGAACACTGAAGCTTTCTTT. It translates to CSARVFVRNHMNTEAFF.

The chain has TRBV6-1 and TRBJ2-7; the D is unclear. This CDR3 spans 11 amino acids. Germline loops: CDR1 MNHNS, CDR2 SASEGT. V shed 0 bases and J shed 3 bases, with 0 bases lying between them. The DNA for the CDR3 is TGTGCCAGCAGTGAAGCCTACGAGCAGTACTTC. Translation gives CASSEAYEQYF.

This clonotype appeared once. The chain is built from TRBV28 and TRBJ1-2; TRBD1 might be the D (6 bases). Germline V gene sequence: CDR1 MDHEN, CDR2 SYDVKM. The CDR3 sequence is 14 residues long. V was pared by 2 bases and J by 4 bases, with 11 bases between. In DNA, the CDR3 is TGTGCCAGCAGTTTAGGAGGGGGGGGCTATGGCTACACCTTC. This gives the protein CASSLGGGGYGYTF.

V gene TRBV10-3 combines with J gene TRBJ2-2; D is possibly TRBD1 or TRBD2 (5 bases each). V shed 6 bases and J shed 3 bases, with 11 bases lying between them. The V gene's germline CDR1 is ENHRY and CDR2 SYGVKD. This CDR3 is 14 amino acids long. CDR3 nucleotides: TGTGCCATCAGAGCGGTGGGGGACACCGGGGAGCTGTTTTTT. Its protein product is CAIRAVGDTGELFF.

The V and J genes are TRBV20-1 and TRBJ2-1; the match to TRBD2 covers 8 bases. CDR3 length: 14 amino acids. Trimming took 6 bases from V and 1 from J; bases not matched to a gene: 5. CDR1 and CDR2 from the germline V gene are DFQATT and SNEGSKA (reference sequence). The chain's CDR3 is CSANAGGSYNEQFF. CDR3 DNA: TGCAGTGCCAACGCGGGAGGATCCTACAATGAGCAGTTCTTC.

V usage is TRBV7-8 and J usage is TRBJ1-5; D not certain. Deletions cut 1 base from V and 4 bases from J, with 8 bases between. Looked up from germline, CDR1 is SGHVS and CDR2 is FQNEAQ. The CDR3 contains 14 residues. The CDR3 loop is CASSLERINQPQHF. The CDR3 DNA reads TGTGCCAGCAGCTTAGAACGGATTAATCAGCCCCAGCATTTT.

This rearrangement joins TRBV6-7 to TRBJ2-7; D might be TRBD2 (6 bases). TRBV6-7 falls under the ORF class, with uncertain function. CDR3 length: 15 residues. V dropped 8 bases and J dropped 2 bases, with 19 bases sitting between them. The DNA of the CDR3 is TGTGCCAGCTTTCCGGGACTTACCGCAACCTACGAGCAGTACTTC. Amino acid sequence: CASFPGLTATYEQYF.

The CDR3 protein is CAIKGMNTEAFF. The CDR3, as DNA: TGTGCCATCAAGGGCATGAACACTGAAGCTTTCTTT. The chain has TRBV10-3 and TRBJ1-1; D ambiguous. CDR1 ENHRY and CDR2 SYGVKD come from the germline V gene. The CDR3 is made up of 12 amino acids. V lost 7 bases to trimming and J lost 0 bases, with 6 bases between them.

V usage is TRBV7-2 and J usage is TRBJ1-1, with 7 bases fitting TRBD1. J was trimmed by 8 bases and V by 5 bases; bases with no gene match: 8. The CDR3 spans 13 residues. CDR1 and CDR2 (germline): SGHTA, FQGNSA. The CDR3 sequence is CASSPRLDREAFF. The CDR3 nucleotides read TGTGCCAGCAGCCCACGACTGGACAGGGAAGCTTTCTTT.

This clonotype was detected a few times. In nucleotides, the CDR3 is TGTGCCAGCAGTTCGAGGACAGACGGGGGAGAGACCCAGTACTTC. It is translated as CASSSRTDGGETQYF. The chain is built from TRBV7-6 and TRBJ2-5; D could derive from TRBD1 or TRBD2 (6 bases each). Between the trimmed V and J ends, which lost 6 bases and 4 bases, there was a span of 18 bases. Germline V gene sequence: CDR1 SGHVS, CDR2 FNYEAQ. CDR3 length equals 15 residues.